This record concerns one T cell receptor (beta chain) sequence. This sample is part of a study of blood T cell repertoires in COVID-19. Study background: Donors in the United States, Italy and Spain gave samples during acute or convalescent COVID-19. T cells, B-cell-depleted T cells, or PBMCs provided the cDNA or gDNA that served as material.

Source study methods: For nucleated cells, counts were estimated from reference gene primer amplification. Using immunoSEQ multiplex PCR, the repertoire was profiled, and TCRdb retains in-frame clones only, with some absent. The D gene and trimming were derived from the DNA, and the V and J assignments and clone size from that table. This table has several thousand clones, approximately 90% appearing once. This CDR3 comprises 14 residues. Germline CDR1 is MDHEN and CDR2 is SYDVKM. Trimming cost V 6 bases and J 4 bases; bases outside gene matches: 8. The chain couples TRBV28 to TRBJ1-1; TRBD1 aligns across 7 bases. The clonotype was recovered from a human donor in a cohort sampled during active COVID-19. Specimen: peripheral blood. In DNA, the CDR3 is TGTGCCAGCAGGCCAGGGGGTTCGACCACTGAAGCTTTCTTT. This translates into CASRPGGSTTEAFF.